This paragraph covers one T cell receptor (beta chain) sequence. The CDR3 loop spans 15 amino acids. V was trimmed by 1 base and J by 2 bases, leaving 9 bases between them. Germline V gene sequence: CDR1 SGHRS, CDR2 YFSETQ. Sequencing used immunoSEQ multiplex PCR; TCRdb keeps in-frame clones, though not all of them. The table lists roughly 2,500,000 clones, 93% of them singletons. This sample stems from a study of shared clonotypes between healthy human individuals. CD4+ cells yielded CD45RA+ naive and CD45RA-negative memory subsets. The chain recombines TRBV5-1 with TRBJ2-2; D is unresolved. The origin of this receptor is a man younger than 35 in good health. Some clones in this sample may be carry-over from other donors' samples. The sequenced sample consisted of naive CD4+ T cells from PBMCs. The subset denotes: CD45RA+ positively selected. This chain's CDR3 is CASSLIMGNTGELFF. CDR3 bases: TGCGCCAGCAGCTTGATAATGGGTAACACCGGGGAGCTGTTTTTT.